The 13 T cell receptor beta chains below come from one sample, sequenced in a study of T-cell memory formation after mild COVID-19. In TCRdb, the 5' RACE reads were re-called with MiXCR into one record per CDR3 protein. This table has about 340,000 distinct CDR3 sequences, more than 15% appearing once. Sequencing was done on a sample of PBMCs or a T cell subset sorted from them (not recorded which). These TCRs come from a man between 18 and 29 years old who had mild COVID-19 (a few samples of this study predate the infection). Cell type and time point are not known.

The chain has TRBV6-2 or TRBV6-3 and TRBJ1-1; tentatively, D is TRBD1 (5 bases). Germline CDR1 is MNHEY and CDR2 is SVGEGT. The length of the CDR3 is 14 residues. V was clipped by 5 bases and J by 4 bases, with 14 bases between them. For the CDR3, the DNA is TGTGCCAGCAGTGACTGGGCGGGGGTCACTGAAGCTTTCTTT. Its translation: CASSDWAGVTEAFF.

The chain combines TRBV6-6 with TRBJ2-7; D gene uncertain. The V gene lost 4 bases and the J gene lost 6 bases, with 10 bases spanning the gap. Germline CDR1 and CDR2: MNHNY and SVGAGI (reference sequence). CDR3 length equals 12 residues. The CDR3 is CASSSSVGEQYF. CDR3 coding DNA: TGTGCCAGCAGTTCCTCGGTAGGCGAGCAGTACTTC.

This clonotype was observed many times. This chain uses TRBV6-5 with TRBJ2-3; TRBD2 might be the D (7 bases). Trimming stripped 0 bases from V and 1 base from J, with 8 bases between. CDR3 length equals 15 residues. Germline CDR1 MNHEY, CDR2 SVGAGI. For the CDR3, the DNA is TGTGCCAGCAGTTACTCGGGGGGGCGCACAGATACGCAGTATTTT. Translation gives CASSYSGGRTDTQYF.

This clonotype was counted between two and nine times. The rearrangement uses TRBV6-5 and TRBJ1-1, with D tentatively TRBD1 (6 bases). The CDR3 sequence is 14 residues long. The germline gives CDR1 MNHEY, CDR2 SVGAGI. V lost 6 bases and J 6 bases, leaving 17 bases between the germline ends. The CDR3 reads CASRTGGARAEAFF. The CDR3 bases are TGTGCCAGCAGGACCGGGGGGGCGCGCGCTGAAGCTTTCTTT.

This clonotype was counted only a few times. In nucleotides, the CDR3 is TGTGCCAGCAGAAAATCCAGGGGGGACGAGCAGTACGTC. Translated: CASRKSRGDEQYV. The chain uses TRBV6-2 or TRBV6-3 and TRBJ2-7; D possibly corresponds to TRBD1 (7 bases). CDR1 and CDR2 from the germline V gene are MNHEY and SVGEGT. The CDR3 is made up of 13 amino acids. V dropped 6 bases and J dropped 5 bases, with 14 bases sitting between them.

On this clonotype: One junction end disagrees with the germline gene, perhaps due to a read error. The rearrangement uses TRBV15 and TRBJ1-5; no firm D call. The germline V gene encodes CDR1 LNHNV and CDR2 YYDKDF (reference sequence). The CDR3 sequence is 15 residues long. The CDR3 here is CATSGDRISNQPQHF. The CDR3 bases are TGTGCCACCAGCGGAGACCGAATTAGCAATCAGCCCCAGCATTTT.

The chain couples TRBV29-1 to TRBJ2-2; D may be TRBD1 (5 bases). Trimming cost V 0 bases and J 6 bases, with 11 bases left between them. CDR1 and CDR2 (germline): SQVTM, ANQGSEA. The CDR3 has 14 amino acids. Here the CDR3 reads CSVEDRVDPGELFF. The CDR3 bases are TGCAGCGTTGAAGACAGGGTCGATCCCGGGGAGCTGTTTTTT.

This clonotype was seen a few times. This chain links TRBV21-1 with TRBJ1-1. TRBV21-1 is recorded as a pseudogene. CDR3 length: 12 amino acids. The CDR3 sequence: CASSNNKNEAFF. Here the CDR3 DNA reads TGTGCCAGCAGCAACAATAAAAATGAAGCTTTCTTT.

The rearrangement links TRBV12-3 or TRBV12-4 to TRBJ2-7, with 9 positions matching TRBD1. The CDR3 loop spans 14 amino acids. The V segment lost 2 bases and the J segment 5 bases; nucleotides outside the gene matches: 4. This CDR3 is CASSLHRGPNEQYV. As DNA, the CDR3 is TGTGCCAGCAGTTTACACAGGGGGCCAAACGAGCAGTACGTC.

The CDR3 sequence: CASSYRVSRANQPQHF. CDR3 coding DNA: TGTGCCAGCAGTTACAGGGTCTCAAGGGCGAATCAGCCCCAGCATTTT. The chain employs TRBV6-2 or TRBV6-3 and TRBJ1-5; D not certain. CDR3 length equals 16 residues. Trimming left V 2 bases short and J 4 bases short, with 15 bases between. CDR1 and CDR2 from the germline V gene are MNHEY and SVGEGT.

The J gene is TRBJ2-1, the V gene TRBV20-1; 8 bases match TRBD1. Looked up from germline, CDR1 is DFQATT and CDR2 is SNEGSKA (reference sequence). The CDR3 runs 16 residues. Trimming at V came to 2 bases and at J to 3 bases, leaving 9 bases not matched to a gene. Written as DNA, the CDR3 is TGCAGTGCTAGACCTCTACAGGGGGTCGGCTACAATGAGCAGTTCTTC. Protein: CSARPLQGVGYNEQFF.

This clonotype was counted only a few times. The chain combines TRBV29-1 with TRBJ2-7, with unresolved D. Germline V gene lookup returns CDR1 SQVTM and CDR2 ANQGSEA. This CDR3 comprises 16 residues. V was cut by 8 bases and J by 3 bases, with 26 bases left in between. This CDR3 reads CSLGRRVTIYHYEQYF. CDR3 DNA: TGCAGCCTCGGACGGAGAGTTACCATTTACCACTACGAGCAGTACTTC.

In this sample, this clonotype turned up many times. The rearrangement joins TRBV7-2 to TRBJ1-1; tentative D call: TRBD1 (5 bases). The CDR3 runs 14 residues. V lost 2 bases, J lost 3 bases, and 10 bases lay in between. The germline CDR1 and CDR2 sequences are SGHTA and FQGNSA. The CDR3 bases are TGTGCCAGCAGCTTACAGGGAGGGGACACTGAAGCTTTCTTT. Translating gives CASSLQGGDTEAFF.